Below are 2 T cell receptor beta chains sequenced from a single sample in a study of T cells after yellow fever vaccination. Each CDR3 protein is one row after TCRdb ran MiXCR on the 5' RACE reads. The table includes 450,000 to 650,000 distinct CDR3 sequences, about a fifth detected once. Sequences were derived from PBMCs, sampled roughly 20 days after the first yellow fever vaccination. These receptors came from a man younger than 30 who received the YFV17D yellow fever vaccine.

J is TRBJ1-1 and V is TRBV28, with a possible D match to TRBD1 (6 bases). Germline lookup yields CDR1 MDHEN and CDR2 SYDVKM. V was cut by 7 bases and J by 4 bases, with 13 bases left in between. The CDR3 totals 13 residues. CDR3 coding DNA: TGTGCCAGCACCTACGGGGGCACCACTGAAGCTTTCTTT. This encodes CASTYGGTTEAFF.

Many counts were recorded for this clonotype. The V gene is TRBV20-1, the J gene TRBJ2-5; D perhaps matches TRBD2 (6 bases). This CDR3 spans 13 amino acids. Germline CDR1 and CDR2: DFQATT and SNEGSKA (reference sequence). Trimming stripped 2 bases from V and 5 bases from J, with 12 bases between. CDR3 coding DNA: TGCAGTGCTAGATCTCGCGGGGAGGAGACCCAGTACTTC. It is translated as CSARSRGEETQYF.